This TCR beta chain was sequenced in a study of T cell changes during pregnancy in multiple sclerosis. This CDR3 is 14 amino acids long. The germline V gene encodes CDR1 MNHNS and CDR2 SASEGT. The V and J ends lost 6 bases and 6 bases respectively, with 14 bases between them. Repertoires were generated with immunoSEQ multiplex PCR, while TCRdb's copy carries only in-frame clones and drops some. The data hold some 60,000 clones, with 93% observed a single time. The material sequenced was peripheral blood, taken after pregnancy. V and J are TRBV6-1 and TRBJ1-4; D possibly corresponds to TRBD1 (5 bases). This sequence originates from a female donor with multiple sclerosis, enrolled in a pregnancy study. The CDR3 reads CASSPGRVDEKLFF. CDR3 nucleotides: TGTGCCAGCAGCCCAGGGCGCGTTGATGAAAAACTGTTTTTT.